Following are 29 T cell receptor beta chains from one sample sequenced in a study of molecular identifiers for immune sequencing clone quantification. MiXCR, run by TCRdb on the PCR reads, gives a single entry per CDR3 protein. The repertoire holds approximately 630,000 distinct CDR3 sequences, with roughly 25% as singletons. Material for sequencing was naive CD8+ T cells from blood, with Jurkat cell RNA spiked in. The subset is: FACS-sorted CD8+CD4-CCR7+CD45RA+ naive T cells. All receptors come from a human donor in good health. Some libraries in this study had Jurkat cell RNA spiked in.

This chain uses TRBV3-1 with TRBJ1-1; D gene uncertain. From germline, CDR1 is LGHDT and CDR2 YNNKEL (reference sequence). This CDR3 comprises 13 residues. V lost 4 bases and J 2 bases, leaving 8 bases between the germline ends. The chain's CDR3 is CASSPTNNTEAFF. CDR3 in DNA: TGTGCCAGCAGCCCGACCAATAACACTGAAGCTTTCTTT.

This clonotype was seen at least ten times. The CDR3 loop is CSAREETRTDTQYF. CDR3 coding DNA: TGCAGTGCTAGAGAGGAGACTAGGACCGATACGCAGTATTTT. This chain uses TRBV20-1 with TRBJ2-3; a weak D match, TRBD2 (6 bases). With 0 bases removed from V and 6 bases from J, the gap between germline ends came to 13 bases. This CDR3 region has 14 residues. Germline loops: CDR1 DFQATT, CDR2 SNEGSKA (reference sequence).

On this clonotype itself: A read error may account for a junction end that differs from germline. CDR3 DNA sequence: TGTGCGAGCAGCTTGGTCGGCGCGCCGTACTTC. Translated: CASSLVGAPYF. The chain couples TRBV5-6 to TRBJ2-7, with unresolved D. Germline V gives CDR1 SGHDT, CDR2 YYEEEE. This CDR3 has 11 amino acids.

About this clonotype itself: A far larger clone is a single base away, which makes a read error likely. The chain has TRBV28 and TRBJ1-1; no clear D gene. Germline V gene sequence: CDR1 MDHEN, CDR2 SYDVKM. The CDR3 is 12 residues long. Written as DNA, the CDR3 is TGTGCCAGCAGTTTACAGAACACTGTAGCTTTCTTT. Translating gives CASSLQNTVAFF.

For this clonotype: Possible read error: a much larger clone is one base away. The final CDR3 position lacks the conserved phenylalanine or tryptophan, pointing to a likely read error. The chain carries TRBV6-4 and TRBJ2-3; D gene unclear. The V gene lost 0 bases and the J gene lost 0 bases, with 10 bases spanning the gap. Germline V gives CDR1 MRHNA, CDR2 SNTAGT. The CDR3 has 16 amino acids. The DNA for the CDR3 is TGTGCCAGCAGTGACTCGCATTACTCTAGCACAGATACGCAGTATATT. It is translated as CASSDSHYSSTDTQYI.

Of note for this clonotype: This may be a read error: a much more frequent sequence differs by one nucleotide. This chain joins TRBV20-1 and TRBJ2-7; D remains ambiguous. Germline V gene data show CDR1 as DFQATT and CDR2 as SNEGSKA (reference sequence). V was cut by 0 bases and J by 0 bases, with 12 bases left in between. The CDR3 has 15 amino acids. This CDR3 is CSARDAVAASYEQYF. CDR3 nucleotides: TGCAGTGCTAGAGATGCGGTCGCGGCCTCCTACGAGCAGTACTTC.

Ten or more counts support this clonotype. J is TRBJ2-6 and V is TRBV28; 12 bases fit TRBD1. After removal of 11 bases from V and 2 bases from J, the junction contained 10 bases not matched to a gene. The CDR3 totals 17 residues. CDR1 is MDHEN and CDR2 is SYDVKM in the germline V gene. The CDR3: CAGGPGQGATGANVLTF. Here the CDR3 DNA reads TGTGCCGGTGGTCCGGGACAGGGGGCAACTGGGGCCAACGTCCTGACTTTC. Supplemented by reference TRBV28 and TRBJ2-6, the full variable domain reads DVKVTQSSRYLVKRTGEKVFLECVQDMDHENMFWYRQDPGLGLRLIYFSYDVKMKEKGDIPEGYSVSREKKERFSLILESASTNQTSMYLCAGGPGQGATGANVLTFGAGSRLTVL.

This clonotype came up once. This chain's CDR3 is CASRGVACNEQFF. The CDR3, as DNA: TGCGCCAGCAGAGGGGTCGCATGCAATGAGCAGTTCTTC. The rearrangement links TRBV4-1 to TRBJ2-1, with TRBD1 as a possible D gene (5 bases). CDR3 length: 13 residues. Trimming took off 6 bases at V and 6 bases at J, with 12 bases between the two ends. Looked up from germline, CDR1 is MGHRA and CDR2 is YSYEKL.

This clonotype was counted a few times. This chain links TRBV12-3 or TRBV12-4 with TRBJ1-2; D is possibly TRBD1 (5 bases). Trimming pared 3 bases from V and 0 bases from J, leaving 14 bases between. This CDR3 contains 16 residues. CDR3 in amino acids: CASSFVQDQSNYGYTF. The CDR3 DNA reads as TGTGCCAGCAGTTTTGTACAGGACCAATCTAACTATGGCTACACCTTC.

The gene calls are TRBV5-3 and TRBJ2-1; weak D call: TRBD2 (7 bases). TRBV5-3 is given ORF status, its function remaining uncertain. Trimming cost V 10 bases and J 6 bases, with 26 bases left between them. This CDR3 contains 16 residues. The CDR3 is CAGSLWGGGVGNEQFF. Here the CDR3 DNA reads TGTGCCGGCAGCTTGTGGGGAGGGGGTGTGGGCAATGAGCAGTTCTTC.

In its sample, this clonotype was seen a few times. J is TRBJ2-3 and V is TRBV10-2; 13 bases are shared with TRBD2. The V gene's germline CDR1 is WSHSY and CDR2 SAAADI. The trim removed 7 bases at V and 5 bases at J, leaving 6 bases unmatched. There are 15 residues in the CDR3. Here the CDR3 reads CASKLAGGPIDTQYF. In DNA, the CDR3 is TGCGCCAGCAAACTAGCGGGGGGGCCTATAGATACGCAGTATTTT.

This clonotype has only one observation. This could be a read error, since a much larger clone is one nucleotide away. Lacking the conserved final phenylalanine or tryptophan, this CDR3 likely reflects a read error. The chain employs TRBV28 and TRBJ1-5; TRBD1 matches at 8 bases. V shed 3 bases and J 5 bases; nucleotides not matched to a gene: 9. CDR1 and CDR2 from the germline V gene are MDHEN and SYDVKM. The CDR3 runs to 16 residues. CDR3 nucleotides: TGTGCCAGCAGTTTCAGGGGGCGCGGAGGGGATCAGCCCCAGCATCTT. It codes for CASSFRGRGGDQPQHL.

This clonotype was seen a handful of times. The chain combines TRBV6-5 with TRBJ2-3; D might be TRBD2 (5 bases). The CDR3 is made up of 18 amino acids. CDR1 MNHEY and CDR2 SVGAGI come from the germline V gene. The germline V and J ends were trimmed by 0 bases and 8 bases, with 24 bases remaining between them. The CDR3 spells CASSYSRPGTSNAGTQYF. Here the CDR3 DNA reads TGTGCCAGCAGTTACTCTCGTCCCGGAACCTCAAACGCGGGTACGCAGTATTTT.

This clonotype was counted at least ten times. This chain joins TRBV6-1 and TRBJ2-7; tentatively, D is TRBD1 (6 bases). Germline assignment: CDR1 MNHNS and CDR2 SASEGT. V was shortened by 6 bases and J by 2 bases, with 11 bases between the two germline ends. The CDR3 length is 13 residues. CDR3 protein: CASRDAGAYEQYF. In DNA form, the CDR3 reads TGTGCCAGCAGAGACGCAGGGGCCTACGAGCAGTACTTC.

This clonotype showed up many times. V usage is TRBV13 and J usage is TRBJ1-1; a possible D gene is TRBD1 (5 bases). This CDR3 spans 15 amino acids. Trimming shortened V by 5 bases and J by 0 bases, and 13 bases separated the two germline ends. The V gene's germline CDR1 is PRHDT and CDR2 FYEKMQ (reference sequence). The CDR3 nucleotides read TGTGCCAGCAGCCACAGGACCACCATGAACACTGAAGCTTTCTTT. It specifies CASSHRTTMNTEAFF.

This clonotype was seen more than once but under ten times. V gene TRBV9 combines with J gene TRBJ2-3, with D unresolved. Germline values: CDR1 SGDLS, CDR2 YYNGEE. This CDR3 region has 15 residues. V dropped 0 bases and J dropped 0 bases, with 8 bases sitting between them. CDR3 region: CASSVVAASTDTQYF. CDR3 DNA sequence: TGTGCCAGCAGCGTAGTAGCTGCTAGCACAGATACGCAGTATTTT.

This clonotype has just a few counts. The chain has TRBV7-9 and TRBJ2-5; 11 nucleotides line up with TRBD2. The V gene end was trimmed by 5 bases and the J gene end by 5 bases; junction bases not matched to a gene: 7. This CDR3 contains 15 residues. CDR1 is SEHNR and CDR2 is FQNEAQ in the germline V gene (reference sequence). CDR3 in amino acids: CASSLASGGLETQYF. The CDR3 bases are TGTGCCAGCAGCCTCGCTAGCGGGGGGTTGGAGACCCAGTACTTC.

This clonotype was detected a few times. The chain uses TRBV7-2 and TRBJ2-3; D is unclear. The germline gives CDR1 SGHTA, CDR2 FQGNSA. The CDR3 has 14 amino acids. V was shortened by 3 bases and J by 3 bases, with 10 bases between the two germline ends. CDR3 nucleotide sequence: TGTGCCAGCAGCTTCGAGGCAACGACAGATACGCAGTATTTT. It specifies CASSFEATTDTQYF.

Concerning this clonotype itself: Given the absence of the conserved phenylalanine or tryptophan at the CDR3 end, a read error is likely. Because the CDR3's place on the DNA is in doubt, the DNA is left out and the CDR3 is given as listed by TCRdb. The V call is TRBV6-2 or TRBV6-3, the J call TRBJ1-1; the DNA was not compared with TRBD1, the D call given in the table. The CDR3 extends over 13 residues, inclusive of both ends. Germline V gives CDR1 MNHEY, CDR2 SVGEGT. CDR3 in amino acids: CASSYMGATKAFY.

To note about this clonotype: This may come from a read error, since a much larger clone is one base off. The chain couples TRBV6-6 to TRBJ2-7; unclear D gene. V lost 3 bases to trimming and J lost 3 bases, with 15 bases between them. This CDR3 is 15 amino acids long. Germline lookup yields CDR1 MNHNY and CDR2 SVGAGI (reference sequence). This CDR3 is CASSYYSRRDYEQYF. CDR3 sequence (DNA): TGTGCCAGCAGTTATTATAGCCGGAGAGACTACGAGCAGTACTTC.

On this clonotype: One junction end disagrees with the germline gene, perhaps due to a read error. The CDR3 region has the DNA TGTGCCAGCAGTGACCCAAGGACGGTAAACACTGAAGCTCTCTTT. Translated, it gives CASSDPRTVNTEALF. V and J are TRBV6-5 and TRBJ1-1; D not certain. Germline values: CDR1 MNHEY, CDR2 SVGAGI. This CDR3 comprises 15 residues.

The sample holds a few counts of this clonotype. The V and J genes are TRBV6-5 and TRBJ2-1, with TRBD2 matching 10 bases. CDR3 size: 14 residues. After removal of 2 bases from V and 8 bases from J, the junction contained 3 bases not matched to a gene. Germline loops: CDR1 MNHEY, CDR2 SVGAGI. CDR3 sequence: CASSYASGSDEQFF. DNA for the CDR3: TGTGCCAGCAGTTACGCTAGCGGGAGCGATGAGCAGTTCTTC.

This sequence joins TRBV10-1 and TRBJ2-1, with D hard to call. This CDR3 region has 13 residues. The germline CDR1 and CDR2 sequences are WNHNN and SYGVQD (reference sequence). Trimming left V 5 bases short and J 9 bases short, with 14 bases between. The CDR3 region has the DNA TGCGCCAGCAGTTTTGTTGATTCCGGTGAGCAGTTCTTC. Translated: CASSFVDSGEQFF.

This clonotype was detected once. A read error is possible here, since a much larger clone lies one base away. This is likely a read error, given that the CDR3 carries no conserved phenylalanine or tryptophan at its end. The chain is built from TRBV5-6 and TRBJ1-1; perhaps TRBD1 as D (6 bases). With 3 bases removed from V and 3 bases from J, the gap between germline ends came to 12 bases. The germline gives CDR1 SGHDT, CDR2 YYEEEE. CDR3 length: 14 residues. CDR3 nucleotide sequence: TGTGCCAGCAGCTCCTATACAGGGTACACTGAAGCTTTCATT. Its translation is CASSSYTGYTEAFI.

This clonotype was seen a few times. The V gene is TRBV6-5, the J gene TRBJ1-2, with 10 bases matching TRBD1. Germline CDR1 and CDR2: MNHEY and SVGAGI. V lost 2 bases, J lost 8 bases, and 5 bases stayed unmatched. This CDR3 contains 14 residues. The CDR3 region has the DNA TGTGCCAGCAGTTACCTAGGACAGGGGGAAGGCTACACCTTC. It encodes CASSYLGQGEGYTF.

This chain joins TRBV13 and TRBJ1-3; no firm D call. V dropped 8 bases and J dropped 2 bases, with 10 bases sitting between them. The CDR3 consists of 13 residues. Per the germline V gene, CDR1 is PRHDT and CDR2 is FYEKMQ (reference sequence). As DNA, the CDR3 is TGTGCCAGCGACCAGTTTGCTGGAAACACCATATATTTT. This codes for CASDQFAGNTIYF.

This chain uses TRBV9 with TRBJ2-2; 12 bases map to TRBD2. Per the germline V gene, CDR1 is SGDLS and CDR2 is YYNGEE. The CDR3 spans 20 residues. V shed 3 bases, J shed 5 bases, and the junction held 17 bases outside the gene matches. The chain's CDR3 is CASSGTGGLTSGSNTGELFF. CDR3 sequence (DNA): TGTGCCAGCAGCGGAACAGGGGGCTTGACTAGCGGGAGCAATACCGGGGAGCTGTTTTTT. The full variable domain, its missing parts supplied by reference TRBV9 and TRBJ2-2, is DSGVTQTPKHLITATGQRVTLRCSPRSGDLSVYWYQQSLDQGLQFLIQYYNGEERAKGNILERFSAQQFPDLHSELNLSSLELGDSALYFCASSGTGGLTSGSNTGELFFGEGSRLTVL.

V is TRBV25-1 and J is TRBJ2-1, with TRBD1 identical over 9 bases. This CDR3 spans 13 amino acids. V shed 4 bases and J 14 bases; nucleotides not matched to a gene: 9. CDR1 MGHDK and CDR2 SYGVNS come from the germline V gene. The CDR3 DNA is TGTGCCAGCAGTGGGACAGGGGTTTTTCCAGAGTTCTTC. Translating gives CASSGTGVFPEFF. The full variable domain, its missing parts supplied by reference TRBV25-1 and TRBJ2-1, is EADIYQTPRYLVIGTGKKITLECSQTMGHDKMYWYQQDPGMELHLIHYSYGVNSTEKGDLSSESTVSRIRTEHFPLTLESARPSHTSQYLCASSGTGVFPEFFGPGTRLTVL.

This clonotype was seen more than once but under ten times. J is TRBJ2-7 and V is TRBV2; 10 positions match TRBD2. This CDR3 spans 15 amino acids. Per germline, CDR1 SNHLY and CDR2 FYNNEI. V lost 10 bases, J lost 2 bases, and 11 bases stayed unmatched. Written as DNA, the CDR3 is TGTGCCATCGAGACCGGGACTAGCGATACCTACGAGCAGTACTTC. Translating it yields CAIETGTSDTYEQYF.